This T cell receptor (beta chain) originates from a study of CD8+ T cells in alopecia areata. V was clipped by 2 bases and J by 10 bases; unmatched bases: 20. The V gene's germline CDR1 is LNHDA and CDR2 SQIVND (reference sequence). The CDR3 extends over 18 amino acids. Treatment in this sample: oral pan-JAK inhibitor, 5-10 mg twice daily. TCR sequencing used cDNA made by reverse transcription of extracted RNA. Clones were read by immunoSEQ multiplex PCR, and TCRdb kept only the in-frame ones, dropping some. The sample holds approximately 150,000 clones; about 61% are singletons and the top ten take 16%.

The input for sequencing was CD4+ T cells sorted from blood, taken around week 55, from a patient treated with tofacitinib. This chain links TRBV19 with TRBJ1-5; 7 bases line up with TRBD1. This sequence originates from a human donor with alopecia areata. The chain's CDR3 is CASSIKGAAGTSGVPQHF. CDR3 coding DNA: TGTGCCAGTAGTATAAAGGGGGCCGCCGGGACGTCTGGTGTTCCCCAGCATTTT.